The T cell receptor beta chain under discussion was sequenced for a study of cytomegalovirus exposure and HLA in healthy donors. Study-wide findings and caveats: Rare sequences made up most TCRs, while some public TCRs were found in many donors. Diagnosis of cytomegalovirus status made by the classifier reportedly showed high specificity and sensitivity. Confirmation in vitro established that three CMV-associated chains were specific for CMV antigens. The study flagged about 150 TCR beta chains as cytomegalovirus-associated.

Concerning this clone itself: The antigen remains undetermined.

Sequencing was performed with immunoSEQ multiplex PCR; in TCRdb, only in-frame clones are kept and a portion is missing. The sample lists around 130,000 clones, approximately 91% occurring once. The CDR3 runs 16 residues. Per the germline V gene, CDR1 is SGHRS and CDR2 is YFSETQ. Losses at the gene ends were 4 bases for V and 10 bases for J; bases not matched to a gene: 13. The TCR originated in a man aged 30 to 39 in good health and CMV-seronegative. The V call is TRBV5-1, the J call TRBJ1-4, with 10 positions matching TRBD1. Sequenced sample: PBMCs. The CDR3, as DNA: TGCGCCAGCAGCCACGAGGGACAGGGGCTCCTCGGAAAACTGTTTTTT. Residues: CASSHEGQGLLGKLFF.